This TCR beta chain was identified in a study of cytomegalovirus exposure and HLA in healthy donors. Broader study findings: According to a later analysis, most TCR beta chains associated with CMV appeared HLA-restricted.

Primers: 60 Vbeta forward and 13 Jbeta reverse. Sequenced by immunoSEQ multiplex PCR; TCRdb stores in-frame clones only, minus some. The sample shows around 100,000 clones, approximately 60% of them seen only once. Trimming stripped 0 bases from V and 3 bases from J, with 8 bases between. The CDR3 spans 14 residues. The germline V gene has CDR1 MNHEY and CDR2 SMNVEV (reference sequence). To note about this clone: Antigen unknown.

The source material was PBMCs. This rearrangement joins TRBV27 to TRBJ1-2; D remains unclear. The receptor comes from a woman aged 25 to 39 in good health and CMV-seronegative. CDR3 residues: CASSLSFTDYGYTF. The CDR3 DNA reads TGTGCCAGCAGTTTATCGTTCACAGACTATGGCTACACCTTC.